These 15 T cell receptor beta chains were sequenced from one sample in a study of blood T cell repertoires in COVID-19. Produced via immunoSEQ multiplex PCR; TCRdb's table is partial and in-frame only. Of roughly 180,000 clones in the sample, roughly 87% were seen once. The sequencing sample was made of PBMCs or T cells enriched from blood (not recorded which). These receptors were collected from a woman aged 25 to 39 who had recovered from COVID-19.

In DNA, the CDR3 is TGCGCCAGCAGCACGGGGCACGGACAGCGAAATGAAAAACTGTTTTTT. Protein: CASSTGHGQRNEKLFF. This chain links TRBV5-1 with TRBJ1-4, with TRBD1 as a possible D gene (6 bases). This CDR3 has 16 residues. Germline V CDR1 and CDR2: SGHRS, YFSETQ. The V end was cut by 4 bases, the J end by 5 bases, with 18 bases between.

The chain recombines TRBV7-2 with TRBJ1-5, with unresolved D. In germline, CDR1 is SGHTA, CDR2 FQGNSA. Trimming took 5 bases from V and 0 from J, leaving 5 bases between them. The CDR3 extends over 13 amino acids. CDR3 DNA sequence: TGTGCCAGCAGCCGGGATAGCAATCAGCCCCAGCATTTT. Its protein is CASSRDSNQPQHF. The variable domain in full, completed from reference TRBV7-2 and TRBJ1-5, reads GAGVSQSPSNKVTEKGKDVELRCDPISGHTALYWYRQSLGQGLEFLIYFQGNSAPDKSGLPSDRFSAERTGGSVSTLTIQRTQQEDSAVYLCASSRDSNQPQHFGDGTRLSIL.

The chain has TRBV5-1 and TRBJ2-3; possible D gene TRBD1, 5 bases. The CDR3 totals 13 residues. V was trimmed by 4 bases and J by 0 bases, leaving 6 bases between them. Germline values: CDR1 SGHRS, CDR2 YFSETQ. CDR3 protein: CASSKGSTDTQYF. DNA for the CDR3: TGCGCCAGCAGCAAGGGGAGCACAGATACGCAGTATTTT.

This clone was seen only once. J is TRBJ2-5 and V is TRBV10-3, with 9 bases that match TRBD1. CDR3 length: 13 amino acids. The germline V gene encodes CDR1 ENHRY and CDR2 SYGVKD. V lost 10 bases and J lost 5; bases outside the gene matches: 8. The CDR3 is CATNPGTGETQYF. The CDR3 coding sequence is TGTGCCACCAACCCCGGGACAGGGGAGACCCAGTACTTC.

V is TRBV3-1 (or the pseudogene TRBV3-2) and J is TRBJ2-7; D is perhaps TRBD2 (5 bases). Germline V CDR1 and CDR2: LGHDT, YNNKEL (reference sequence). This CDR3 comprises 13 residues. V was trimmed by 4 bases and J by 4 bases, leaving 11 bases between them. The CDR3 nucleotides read TGTGCCAGCAGCCGCAGACTATCTTACGAGCAGTACTTC. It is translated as CASSRRLSYEQYF.

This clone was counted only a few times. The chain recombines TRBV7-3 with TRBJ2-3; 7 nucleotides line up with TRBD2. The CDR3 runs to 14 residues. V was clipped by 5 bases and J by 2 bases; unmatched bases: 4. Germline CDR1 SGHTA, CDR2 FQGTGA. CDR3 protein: CASSRLAATDTQYF. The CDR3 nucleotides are TGTGCCAGCAGCCGACTAGCCGCCACAGATACGCAGTATTTT.

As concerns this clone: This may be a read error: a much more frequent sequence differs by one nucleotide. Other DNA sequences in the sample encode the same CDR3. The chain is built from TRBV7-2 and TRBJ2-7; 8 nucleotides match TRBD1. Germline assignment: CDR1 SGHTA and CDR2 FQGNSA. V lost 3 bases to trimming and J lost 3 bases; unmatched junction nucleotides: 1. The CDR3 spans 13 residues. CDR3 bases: TGTGCCAGCAGCTTGGGACAGGTCTACGAGCAGTACTTC. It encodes CASSLGQVYEQYF.

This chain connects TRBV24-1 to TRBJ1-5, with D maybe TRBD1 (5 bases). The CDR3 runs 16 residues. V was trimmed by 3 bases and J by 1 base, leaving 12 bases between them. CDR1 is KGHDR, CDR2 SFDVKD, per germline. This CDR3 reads CATSDRRGLSNQPQHF. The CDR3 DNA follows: TGTGCCACCAGTGATAGGAGGGGCCTAAGCAATCAGCCCCAGCATTTT.

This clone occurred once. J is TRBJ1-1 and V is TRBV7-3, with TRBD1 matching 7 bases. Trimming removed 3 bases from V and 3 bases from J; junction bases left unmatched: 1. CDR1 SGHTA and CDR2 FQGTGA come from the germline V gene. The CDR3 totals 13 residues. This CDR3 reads CASSFDRDTEAFF. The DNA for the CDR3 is TGTGCCAGCAGCTTTGACAGGGACACTGAAGCTTTCTTT.

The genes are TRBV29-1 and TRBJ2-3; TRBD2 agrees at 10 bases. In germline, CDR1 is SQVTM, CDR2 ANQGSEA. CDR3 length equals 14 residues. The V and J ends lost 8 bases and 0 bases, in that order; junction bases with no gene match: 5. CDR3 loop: CSYASGGSTDTQYF. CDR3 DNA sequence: TGCAGCTATGCTAGCGGGGGTAGCACAGATACGCAGTATTTT.

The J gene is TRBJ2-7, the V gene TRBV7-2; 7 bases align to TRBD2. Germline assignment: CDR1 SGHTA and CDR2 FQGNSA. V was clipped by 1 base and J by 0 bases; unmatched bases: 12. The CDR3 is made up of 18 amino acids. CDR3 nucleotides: TGTGCCAGCAGCTTAGTCGCTCGACCTAGCGGTTACTCCTACGAGCAGTACTTC. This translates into CASSLVARPSGYSYEQYF.

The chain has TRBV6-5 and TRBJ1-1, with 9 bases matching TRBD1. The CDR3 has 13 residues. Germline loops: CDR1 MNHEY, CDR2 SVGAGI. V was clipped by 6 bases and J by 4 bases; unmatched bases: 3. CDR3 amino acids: CASRDRGGTEAFF. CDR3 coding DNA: TGTGCCAGCAGGGACAGGGGCGGCACTGAAGCTTTCTTT.

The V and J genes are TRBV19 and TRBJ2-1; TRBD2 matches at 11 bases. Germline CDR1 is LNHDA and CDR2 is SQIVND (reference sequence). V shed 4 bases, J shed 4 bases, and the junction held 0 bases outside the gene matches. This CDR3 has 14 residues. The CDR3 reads CASSRTSGYNEQFF. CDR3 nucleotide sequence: TGTGCCAGTAGTAGGACTAGCGGGTACAATGAGCAGTTCTTC. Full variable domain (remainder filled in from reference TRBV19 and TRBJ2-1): DGGITQSPKYLFRKEGQNVTLSCEQNLNHDAMYWYRQDPGQGLRLIYYSQIVNDFQKGDIAEGYSVSREKKESFPLTVTSAQKNPTAFYLCASSRTSGYNEQFFGPGTRLTVL.

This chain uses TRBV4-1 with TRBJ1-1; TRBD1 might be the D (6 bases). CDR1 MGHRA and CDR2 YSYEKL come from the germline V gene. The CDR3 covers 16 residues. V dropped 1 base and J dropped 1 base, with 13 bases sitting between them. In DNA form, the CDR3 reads TGCGCCAGCAGCCAAGTTCTCAGGGGAAGGAACACTGAAGCTTTCTTT. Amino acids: CASSQVLRGRNTEAFF.

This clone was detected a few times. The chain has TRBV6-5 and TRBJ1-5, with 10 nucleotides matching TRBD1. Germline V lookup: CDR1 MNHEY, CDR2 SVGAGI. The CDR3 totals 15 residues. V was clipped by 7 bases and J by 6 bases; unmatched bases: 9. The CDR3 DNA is TGTGCCAGCATGCCCCGGGACAGGGGAGGTCAGCCCCAGCATTTT. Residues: CASMPRDRGGQPQHF.